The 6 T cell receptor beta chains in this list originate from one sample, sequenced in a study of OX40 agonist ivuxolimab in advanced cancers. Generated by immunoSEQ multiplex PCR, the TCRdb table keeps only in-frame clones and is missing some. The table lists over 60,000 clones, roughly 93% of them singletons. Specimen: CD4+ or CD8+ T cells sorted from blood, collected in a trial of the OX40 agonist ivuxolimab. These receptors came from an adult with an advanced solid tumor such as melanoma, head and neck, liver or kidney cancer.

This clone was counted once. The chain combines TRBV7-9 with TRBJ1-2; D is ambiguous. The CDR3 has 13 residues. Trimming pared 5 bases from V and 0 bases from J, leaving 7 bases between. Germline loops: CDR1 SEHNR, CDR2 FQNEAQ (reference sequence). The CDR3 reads CASSADTNYGYTF. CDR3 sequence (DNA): TGTGCCAGCAGCGCCGACACTAACTATGGCTACACCTTC. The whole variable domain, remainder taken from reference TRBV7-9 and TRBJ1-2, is DTGVSQNPRHKITKRGQNVTFRCDPISEHNRLYWYRQTLGQGPEFLTYFQNEAQLEKSRLLSDRFSAERPKGSFSTLEIQRTEQGDSAMYLCASSADTNYGYTFGSGTRLTVV.

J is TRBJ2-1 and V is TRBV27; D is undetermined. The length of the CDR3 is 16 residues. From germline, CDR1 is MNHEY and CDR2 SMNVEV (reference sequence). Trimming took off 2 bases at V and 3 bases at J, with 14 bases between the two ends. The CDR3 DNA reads TGTGCCAGCAGTTTACTGGCGGCATTATACTACAATGAGCAGTTCTTC. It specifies CASSLLAALYYNEQFF.

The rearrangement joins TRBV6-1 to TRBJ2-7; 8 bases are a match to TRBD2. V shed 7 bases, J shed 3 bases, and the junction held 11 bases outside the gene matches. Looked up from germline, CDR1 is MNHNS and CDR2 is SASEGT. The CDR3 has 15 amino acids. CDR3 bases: TGTGCCAGCACCCTAGGAGCTAGCGGGTTCTACGAGCAGTACTTC. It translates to CASTLGASGFYEQYF.

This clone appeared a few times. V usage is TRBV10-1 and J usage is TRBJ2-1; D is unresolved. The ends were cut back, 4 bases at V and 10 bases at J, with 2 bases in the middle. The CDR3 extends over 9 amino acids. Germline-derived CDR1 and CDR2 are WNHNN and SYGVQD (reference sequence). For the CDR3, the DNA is TGCGCCAGCAGTGGAGAGCAGTTCTTC. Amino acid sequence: CASSGEQFF.

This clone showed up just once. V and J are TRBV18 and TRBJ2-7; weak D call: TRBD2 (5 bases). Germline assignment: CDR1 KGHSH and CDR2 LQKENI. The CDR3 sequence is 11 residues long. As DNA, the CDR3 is TGTGCCAGCTCTCACGACTACCACCTAGCAGTC. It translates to CASSHDYHLAV.

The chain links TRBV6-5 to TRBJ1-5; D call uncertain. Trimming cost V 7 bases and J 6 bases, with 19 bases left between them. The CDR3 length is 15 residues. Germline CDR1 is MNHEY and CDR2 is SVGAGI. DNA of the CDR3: TGTGCCAGCAAACTCGGACCCGAAAGGGCTCAGCCCCAGCATTTT. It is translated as CASKLGPERAQPQHF.